The source of this T cell receptor (beta chain) is a study of CD8 T cells in Susac syndrome. V lost 3 bases, J lost 4 bases, and 3 bases stayed unmatched. The length of the CDR3 is 13 residues. The germline V gene encodes CDR1 SGDLS and CDR2 YYNGEE. Purification of the CD8+ and CD4+ T cells relied on negative isolation, and TEMRA cells underwent FACS enrichment. Random hexamers were used to reverse transcribe roughly 0.45 to 1 ug of RNA. The immunoSEQ assay covered 54 Vbeta and 13 Jbeta segments for CDR3. One entry per CDR3 protein, called by TCRdb with MiXCR from the immunoSEQ multiplex PCR reads. Among over 95,000 distinct CDR3 sequences, around 93% were seen once, and the ten largest hold approximately 0.12%.

Sequencing was performed on CD8+ T cells from PBMCs. This TCR was sampled from a human donor in good health. V and J are TRBV9 and TRBJ1-1, with 7 bases fitting TRBD1. The CDR3 is CASSGGQSTEAFF. The CDR3 DNA is TGTGCCAGCAGCGGGGGACAGAGCACTGAAGCTTTCTTT.